This TCR beta chain was documented in a study of CXCR3-negative and CXCR3-positive naive CD8 T cells. Across the study: Total TRB output reached some 140 million reads, about 1.5 +/- 0.3 million per library. Whole-study results and caveats: The TRB CDR3s that CXCR3-positive naive cells carried were more hydrophobic than those of CXCR3-negative naive cells. Comparably high diversity marked both naive subsets, whereas memory CD8+ cells had much lower diversity. TRBV-TRBJ usage matched between naive CXCR3-negative and CXCR3-positive cells but not between memory cells.

TRB cDNA libraries were made by UMI-labeled 5' RACE. TCRdb re-called the 5' RACE reads; one entry per CDR3 protein, DNA not given. In total, the table holds 100,000 or so distinct CDR3 sequences. For this clonotype: What it binds is unknown.

The CDR3 is made up of 14 amino acids. From germline, CDR1 is MNHEY and CDR2 SMNVEV (reference sequence). A CD45RO-CCR7+CD27+CD95- phenotype identified naive CD8+ T cells. The TCR was taken from a human donor in good health. Some clones in this sample may be carry-over from other donors' samples. V gene TRBV27 combines with J gene TRBJ1-2; there is no DNA to check the TCRdb D call of TRBD1. The sequenced sample consisted of naive CXCR3+ CD8+ T cells from blood. Subset in this sample: CD45RO-CCR7+CD27+CD95- naive CD8+ T cells expressing CXCR3 (TNR3+). The CDR3 loop reads CASSFSRTENGYTF.